The 21 T cell receptor beta chains below all came from one sample that was sequenced in a study of monozygotic twins with inflammatory bowel disease. TCRdb re-called the 5' RACE reads and catalogs CDR3 proteins one per entry, DNA excluded. The sample includes over 130,000 distinct CDR3 sequences. Sequencing was performed on blood. The source of these receptors is a human donor with ulcerative colitis or Crohn's disease, or a healthy co-twin of an affected twin (not recorded which).

The chain links TRBV4-1 to TRBJ1-3; TCRdb selects TRBD1, and the lack of DNA leaves this call unchecked. Germline lookup yields CDR1 MGHRA and CDR2 YSYEKL. There are 16 residues in the CDR3. The chain's CDR3 is CASSQDRAGGWNTIYF.

The chain is built from TRBV7-2 and TRBJ2-3; TCRdb gives TRBD1 as the D gene, but with no DNA this cannot be confirmed. This CDR3 is 15 amino acids long. The germline CDR1 and CDR2 sequences are SGHTA and FQGNSA. This CDR3 is CASSLGGVGTDTQYF.

The V call is TRBV2, the J call TRBJ2-1; TCRdb picks TRBD2, but there is no DNA to check that call. Germline loops: CDR1 SNHLY, CDR2 FYNNEI. The CDR3 consists of 13 residues. CDR3 protein: CASSVGTWNEQFF.

The chain carries TRBV7-3 and TRBJ2-7; there is no DNA to check the TCRdb D call of TRBD1. The CDR3 is 16 residues long. CDR1 is SGHTA, CDR2 FQGTGA, per germline. CDR3 region: CASSFRDSLLSYEQYF.

The genes are TRBV30 and TRBJ1-2; TCRdb selects TRBD1, and the lack of DNA leaves this call unchecked. The CDR3 runs 13 residues. Germline assignment: CDR1 GTSNPN and CDR2 SVGIG (reference sequence). CDR3 sequence: CARDRDEFYGYTF.

V usage is TRBV20-1 and J usage is TRBJ2-1; TCRdb designates TRBD2, a call that cannot be tested without DNA. CDR1 is DFQATT, CDR2 SNEGSKA, per germline (reference sequence). This CDR3 has 14 amino acids. CDR3 amino acids: CSARLSGGAYEQFF.

The rearrangement joins TRBV11-1 to TRBJ2-2; the TCRdb call, TRBD1, lacks DNA for checking. The germline V gene encodes CDR1 SGHAT and CDR2 FQDESV (reference sequence). The CDR3 length is 18 residues. The CDR3 spells CASSQAPRGQRITGELFF.

The rearrangement links TRBV4-3 to TRBJ2-7. CDR1 is LGHNA and CDR2 is YSLEER in the germline V gene. The CDR3 sequence is 13 residues long. This CDR3 is CASSQGFEREQYF.

The chain couples TRBV27 to TRBJ1-4. Germline V gene data show CDR1 as MNHEY and CDR2 as SMNVEV (reference sequence). The CDR3 covers 15 residues. Here the CDR3 reads CASSFLRATNEKLFF.

The chain recombines TRBV4-3 with TRBJ2-3. The CDR3 contains 14 residues. Germline lookup yields CDR1 LGHNA and CDR2 YSLEER. The CDR3 sequence is CASSQDWGADTQYF.

V and J are TRBV20-1 and TRBJ1-4; with no DNA, the TCRdb D assignment of TRBD1 cannot be verified. Germline-derived CDR1 and CDR2 are DFQATT and SNEGSKA (reference sequence). The CDR3 consists of 16 residues. Here the CDR3 reads CSANPLGQGASEKLFF.

This chain uses TRBV7-3 with TRBJ2-1; as DNA is missing, the TRBD2 call by TCRdb cannot be tested. Per germline, CDR1 SGHTA and CDR2 FQGTGA. CDR3 length equals 16 residues. The CDR3 sequence: CASSSLLAGGYNEQFF. The full variable domain, its missing parts supplied by reference TRBV7-3 and TRBJ2-1, is GAGVSQTPSNKVTEKGKYVELRCDPISGHTALYWYRQSLGQGPEFLIYFQGTGAADDSGLPNDRFFAVRPEGSVSTLKIQRTERGDSAVYLCASSSLLAGGYNEQFFGPGTRLTVL.

The chain combines TRBV20-1 with TRBJ2-2; TCRdb's assignment of TRBD1 cannot be checked, as there is no DNA. The length of the CDR3 is 15 residues. Germline lookup yields CDR1 DFQATT and CDR2 SNEGSKA (reference sequence). This CDR3 reads CSAREPRLGDGELFF.

The chain employs TRBV12-3 or TRBV12-4 and TRBJ1-2; the TCRdb D gene call, TRBD1, has no DNA to confirm it. The CDR3 consists of 15 residues. This CDR3 is CASSLRTGVNSGYTF.

This chain's CDR3 is CASSPRVQGYEQYF. This sequence joins TRBV18 and TRBJ2-7; TCRdb's assignment of TRBD1 cannot be checked, as there is no DNA. The CDR3 extends over 14 amino acids. Per germline, CDR1 KGHSH and CDR2 LQKENI.

The V gene is TRBV5-1, the J gene TRBJ1-4; TCRdb lists TRBD1, though no DNA is available to test this call. The germline gives CDR1 SGHRS, CDR2 YFSETQ. The length of the CDR3 is 15 residues. CDR3: CASSRGQATNEKLFF. The full variable domain, its missing parts supplied by reference TRBV5-1 and TRBJ1-4, is KAGVTQTPRYLIKTRGQQVTLSCSPISGHRSVSWYQQTPGQGLQFLFEYFSETQRNKGNFPGRFSGRQFSNSRSEMNVSTLELGDSALYLCASSRGQATNEKLFFGSGTQLSVL.

The chain links TRBV5-4 to TRBJ2-2. Germline loops: CDR1 SGHNT, CDR2 YYREEE (reference sequence). CDR3 size: 16 residues. CDR3 loop: CASSSPRGLNTGELFF.

The chain recombines TRBV7-2 with TRBJ1-4; absent DNA, TCRdb's TRBD1 call cannot be checked. CDR1 and CDR2 from the germline V gene are SGHTA and FQGNSA. The CDR3 has 14 amino acids. The CDR3 spells CASSLWGGNEKLFF.

This rearrangement joins TRBV12-3 or TRBV12-4 to TRBJ1-1. CDR3 length: 12 residues. The CDR3 spells CASSFVYTEAFF.

The rearrangement uses TRBV20-1 and TRBJ1-3; there is no DNA to check the TCRdb D call of TRBD1. The germline V gene has CDR1 DFQATT and CDR2 SNEGSKA (reference sequence). The CDR3 is 16 residues long. The CDR3 spells CRGWAGGSISGNTIYF.

The chain recombines TRBV27 with TRBJ2-7; the TRBD1 assignment by TCRdb is unverifiable without DNA. Germline assignment: CDR1 MNHEY and CDR2 SMNVEV (reference sequence). The CDR3 loop spans 13 amino acids. CDR3 in amino acids: CASSLRRGNEQYF.